This TCR beta chain was identified in a study of CD8 T cells in Susac syndrome. General observations from the study: It was acknowledged in the study that the number of individuals who were included in its TCR sequencing and HLA analysis was relatively small.

The RNA, about 0.5 to 1 ug, was put through reverse transcription using random hexamers. A multiplex approach, immunoSEQ multiplex PCR, amplified TCR beta CDR3 across 54 Vbeta and 13 Jbeta. TCRdb re-analysed the immunoSEQ multiplex PCR reads in MiXCR, keeping a single row per CDR3 protein. The sample includes 200,000 to 250,000 distinct CDR3 sequences, approximately 90% of them seen just once. The CDR3 runs to 17 residues. CDR1 is SEHNR and CDR2 is FQNEAQ in the germline V gene (reference sequence). Trimming cost V 4 bases and J 3 bases, with 18 bases left between them. This clonotype has a handful of counts. Its specificity is unknown. The authors carried out high-throughput sequencing of TCR beta. They applied it to CD8+ and CD4+ T cells obtained from blood. In the multiple sclerosis control group, patients were treatment-naive and had stable or active relapsing-remitting disease.

Sequences were obtained from CD8+ T cells from PBMCs. The origin of this receptor is a human donor with multiple sclerosis. The chain combines TRBV7-9 with TRBJ2-2; a possible D gene is TRBD2 (7 bases). The CDR3 here is CASSSGMGGRDTGELFF. The CDR3, as DNA: TGTGCCAGCAGCTCAGGGATGGGGGGGCGAGACACCGGGGAGCTGTTTTTT.